The TCR beta chain described here comes from a study of blood T cell repertoires in COVID-19. Study-level information: Acute-phase and convalescent COVID-19 samples originated in the United States, Italy and Spain.

The V end was cut by 6 bases, the J end by 1 base, with 16 bases between. From germline, CDR1 is MNHNY and CDR2 SVGAGI (reference sequence). CDR3 length: 16 amino acids. Clinical histories supplied by participants themselves formed the basis of cohort assignment. Two consecutive negative NP/OP PCR tests, clearance, or resolved symptoms defined Cohort 3 recovery. In the authors' workflow: Amplification from reference gene primers served as the basis for estimated nucleated cell counts. Some clones are missing from TCRdb's copy, which holds only in-frame ones; the method was immunoSEQ multiplex PCR. V and J calls and clone size are given by that table; D and trimming were obtained from the DNA. The sample has 300,000 to 350,000 clones; around 85% are singletons.

What was sequenced was PBMCs or T cells enriched from blood (not recorded which). The TCR was taken from a man aged 25 to 45 who had recovered from COVID-19. The chain couples TRBV6-6 to TRBJ1-3, with D perhaps TRBD1 (6 bases). The CDR3 bases are TGTGCCAGCAGGGATACAGGGAGTCAGTCTGGAAACACCATATATTTT. Translating gives CASRDTGSQSGNTIYF.